Listed here is a single TCR beta chain. This CDR3 spans 16 amino acids. Germline trimming cut 4 bases from V and 0 bases from J; bases unmatched to any gene: 8. Per the germline V gene, CDR1 is SGHDN and CDR2 is FVKESK. The data belong to a study of blood T cell repertoires in COVID-19. Libraries were prepared by immunoSEQ multiplex PCR; TCRdb keeps only in-frame clonotypes and omits some of them. The table shows about 260,000 clones, with 70% to 90% occurring only once. The V gene is TRBV14, the J gene TRBJ2-7; 8 positions match TRBD2. This receptor was taken from a human donor in a cohort sampled during active COVID-19. The sample consisted of peripheral blood. The CDR3 DNA follows: TGTGCCAGCAGCCTATATACGGGGGGGACCTCCTACGAGCAGTACTTC. It codes for CASSLYTGGTSYEQYF.